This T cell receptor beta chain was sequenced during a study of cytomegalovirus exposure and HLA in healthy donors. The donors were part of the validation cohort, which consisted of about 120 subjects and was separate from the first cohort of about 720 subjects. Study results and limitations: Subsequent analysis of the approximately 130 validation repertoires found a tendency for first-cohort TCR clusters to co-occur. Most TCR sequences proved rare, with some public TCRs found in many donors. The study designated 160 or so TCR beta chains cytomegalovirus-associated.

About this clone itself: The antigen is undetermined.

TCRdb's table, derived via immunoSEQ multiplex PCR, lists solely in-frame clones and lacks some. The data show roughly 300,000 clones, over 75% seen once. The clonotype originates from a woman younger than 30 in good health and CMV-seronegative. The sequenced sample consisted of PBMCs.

The CDR3 DNA reads as TGTGCCAGCAGCCCCAGCGGGAGTTATGAGCAGTACTTC. This encodes CASSPSGSYEQYF. The chain couples TRBV11-2 to TRBJ2-7, with 8 bases that match TRBD2. After removal of 5 bases from V and 7 bases from J, the junction contained 7 bases not matched to a gene. Germline values: CDR1 SGHAT, CDR2 FQNNGV. This CDR3 spans 13 amino acids.